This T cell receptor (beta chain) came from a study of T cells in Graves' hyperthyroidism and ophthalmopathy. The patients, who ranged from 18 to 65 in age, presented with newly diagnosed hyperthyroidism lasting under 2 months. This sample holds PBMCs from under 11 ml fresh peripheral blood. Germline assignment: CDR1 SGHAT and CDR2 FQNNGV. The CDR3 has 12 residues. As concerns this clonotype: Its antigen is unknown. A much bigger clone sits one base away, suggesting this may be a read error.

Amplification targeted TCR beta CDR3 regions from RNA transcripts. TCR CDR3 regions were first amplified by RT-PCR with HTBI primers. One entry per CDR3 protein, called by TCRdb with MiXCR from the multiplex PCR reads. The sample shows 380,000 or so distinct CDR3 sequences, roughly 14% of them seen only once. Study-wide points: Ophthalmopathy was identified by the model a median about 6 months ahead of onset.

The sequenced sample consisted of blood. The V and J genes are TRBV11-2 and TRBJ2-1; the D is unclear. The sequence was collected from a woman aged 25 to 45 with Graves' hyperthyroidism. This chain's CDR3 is CAGSLHAIEQFF. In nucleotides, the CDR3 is TGTGCCGGCAGCTTACATGCGATTGAGCAGTTCTTC. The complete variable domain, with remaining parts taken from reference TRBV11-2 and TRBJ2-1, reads EAGVAQSPRYKIIEKRQSVAFWCNPISGHATLYWYQQILGQGPKLLIQFQNNGVVDDSQLPKDRFSAERLKGVDSTLKIQPAKLEDSAVYLCAGSLHAIEQFFGPGTRLTVL.